This T cell receptor beta chain came from a study of identical twins. TCRdb fed the 5' RACE reads into MiXCR, producing one record per CDR3 protein. The table lists about 450,000 distinct CDR3 sequences, about a fifth of them singletons. This CDR3 is built from 19 residues. V was clipped by 0 bases and J by 7 bases, with 27 bases between them. Germline-derived CDR1 and CDR2 are MNHEY and SVGAGI. This clonotype has only a few counts. V usage is TRBV6-5 and J usage is TRBJ2-5, with a weak D call TRBD1 (6 bases). The receptor's source is a man aged 50 to 59 in good health. Material for sequencing was naive T cells sorted from blood. The CDR3 region has the DNA TGTGCCAGCAGTTACTCCCCTGGATTAGGGCTGGGGGCCGAGGGGACCCAGTACTTC. This encodes CASSYSPGLGLGAEGTQYF.